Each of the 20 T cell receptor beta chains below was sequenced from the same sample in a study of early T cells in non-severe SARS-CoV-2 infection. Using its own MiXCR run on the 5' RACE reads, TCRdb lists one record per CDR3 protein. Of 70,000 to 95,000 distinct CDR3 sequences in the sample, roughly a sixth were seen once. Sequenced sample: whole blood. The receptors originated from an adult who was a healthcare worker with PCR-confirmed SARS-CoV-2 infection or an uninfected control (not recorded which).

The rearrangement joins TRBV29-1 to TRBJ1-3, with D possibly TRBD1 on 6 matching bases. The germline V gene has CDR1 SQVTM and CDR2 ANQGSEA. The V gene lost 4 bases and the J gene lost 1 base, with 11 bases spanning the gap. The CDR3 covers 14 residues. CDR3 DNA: TGCAGCGTTGCTCCGGGGGCGTCTGGAAACACCATATATTTT. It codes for CSVAPGASGNTIYF.

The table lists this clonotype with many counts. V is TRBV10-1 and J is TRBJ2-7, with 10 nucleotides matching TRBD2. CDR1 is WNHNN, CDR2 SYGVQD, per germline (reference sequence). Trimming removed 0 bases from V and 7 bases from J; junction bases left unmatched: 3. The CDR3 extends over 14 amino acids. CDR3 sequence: CASSESLAGEEQYF. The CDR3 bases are TGCGCCAGCAGTGAGTCCCTAGCGGGAGAGGAGCAGTACTTC.

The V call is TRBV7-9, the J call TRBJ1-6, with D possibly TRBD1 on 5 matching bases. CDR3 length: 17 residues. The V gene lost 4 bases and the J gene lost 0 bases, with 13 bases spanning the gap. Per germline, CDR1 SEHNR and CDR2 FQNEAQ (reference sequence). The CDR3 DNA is TGTGCCAGCAGCTCAGGGACGGCCGGCTCCTATAATTCACCCCTCCACTTT. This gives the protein CASSSGTAGSYNSPLHF. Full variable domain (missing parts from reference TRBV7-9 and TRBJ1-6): DTGVSQNPRHKITKRGQNVTFRCDPISEHNRLYWYRQTLGQGPEFLTYFQNEAQLEKSRLLSDRFSAERPKGSFSTLEIQRTEQGDSAMYLCASSSGTAGSYNSPLHFGNGTRLTVT.

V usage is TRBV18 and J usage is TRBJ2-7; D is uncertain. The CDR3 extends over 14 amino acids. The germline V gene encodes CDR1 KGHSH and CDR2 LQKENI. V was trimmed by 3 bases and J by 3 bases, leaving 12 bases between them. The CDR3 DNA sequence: TGTGCCAGCTCACCGCCAGCCAGATACTACGAGCAGTACTTC. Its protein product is CASSPPARYYEQYF.

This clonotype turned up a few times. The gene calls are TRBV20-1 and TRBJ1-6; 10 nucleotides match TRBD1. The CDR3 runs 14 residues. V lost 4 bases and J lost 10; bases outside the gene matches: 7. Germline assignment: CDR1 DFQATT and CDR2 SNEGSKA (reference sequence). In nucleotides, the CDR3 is TGCAGTGCTACCGGGACAGGGGATTTCTCACCCCTCCACTTT. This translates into CSATGTGDFSPLHF.

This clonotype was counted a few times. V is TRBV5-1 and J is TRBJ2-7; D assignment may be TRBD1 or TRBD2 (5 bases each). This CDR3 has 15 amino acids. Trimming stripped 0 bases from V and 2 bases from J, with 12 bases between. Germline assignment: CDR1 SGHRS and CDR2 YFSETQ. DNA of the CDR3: TGCGCCAGCAGCTTGGAGGGGACGTCACCCTACGAGCAGTACTTC. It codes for CASSLEGTSPYEQYF.

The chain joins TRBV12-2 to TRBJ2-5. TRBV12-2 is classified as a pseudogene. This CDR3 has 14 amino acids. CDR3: CASRLGLGKETQYF. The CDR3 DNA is TGTGCAAGTCGCTTAGGCTTGGGAAAAGAGACCCAGTACTTC.

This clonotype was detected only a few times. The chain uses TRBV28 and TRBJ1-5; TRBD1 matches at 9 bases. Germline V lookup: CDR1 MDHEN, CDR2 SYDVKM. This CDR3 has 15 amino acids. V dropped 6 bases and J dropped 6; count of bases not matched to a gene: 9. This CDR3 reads CASRRRQGVTQPQHF. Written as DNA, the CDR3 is TGTGCCAGCAGACGAAGACAGGGGGTAACTCAGCCCCAGCATTTT.

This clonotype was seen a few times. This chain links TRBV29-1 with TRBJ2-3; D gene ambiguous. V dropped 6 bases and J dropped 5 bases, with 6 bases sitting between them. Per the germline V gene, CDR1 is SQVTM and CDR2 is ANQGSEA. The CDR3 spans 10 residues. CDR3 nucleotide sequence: TGCAGCGTAGGGTTAGATACGCAGTATTTT. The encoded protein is CSVGLDTQYF.

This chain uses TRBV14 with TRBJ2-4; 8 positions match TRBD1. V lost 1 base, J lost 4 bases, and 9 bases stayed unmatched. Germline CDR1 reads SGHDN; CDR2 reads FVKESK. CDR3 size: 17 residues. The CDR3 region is CASSQVGTGTGKNIQYF. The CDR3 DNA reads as TGTGCCAGCAGCCAAGTTGGTACCGGGACAGGAAAAAACATTCAGTACTTC. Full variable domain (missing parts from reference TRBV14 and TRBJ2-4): EAGVTQFPSHSVIEKGQTVTLRCDPISGHDNLYWYRRVMGKEIKFLLHFVKESKQDESGMPNNRFLAERTGGTYSTLKVQPAELEDSGVYFCASSQVGTGTGKNIQYFGAGTRLSVL.

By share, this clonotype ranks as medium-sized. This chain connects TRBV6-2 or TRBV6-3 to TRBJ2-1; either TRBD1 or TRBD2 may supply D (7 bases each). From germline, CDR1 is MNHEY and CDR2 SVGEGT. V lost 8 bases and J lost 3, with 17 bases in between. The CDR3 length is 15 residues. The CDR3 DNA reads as TGTGCCAGCGAGGGGCAGGGGGGGTTCTACAATGAGCAGTTCTTC. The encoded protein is CASEGQGGFYNEQFF.

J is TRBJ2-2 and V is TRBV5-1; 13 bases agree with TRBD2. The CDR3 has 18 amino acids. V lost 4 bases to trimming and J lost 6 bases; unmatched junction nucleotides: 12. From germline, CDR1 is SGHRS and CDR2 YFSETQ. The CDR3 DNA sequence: TGCGCCAGCAGCAACCTGGGGACTAGCGGGATTGCGGCCGGGGAGCTGTTTTTT. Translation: CASSNLGTSGIAAGELFF.

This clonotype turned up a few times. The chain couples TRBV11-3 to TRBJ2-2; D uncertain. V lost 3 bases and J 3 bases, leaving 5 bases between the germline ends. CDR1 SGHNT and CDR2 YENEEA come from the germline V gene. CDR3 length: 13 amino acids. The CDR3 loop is CASSFEDTGELFF. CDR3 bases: TGTGCCAGCAGCTTCGAAGACACCGGGGAGCTGTTTTTT.

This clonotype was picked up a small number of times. In DNA, the CDR3 is TGTGCCTGGAGTGTATCAGACAGGGTCGGAGGCTACACCTTC. Translated: CAWSVSDRVGGYTF. The chain is built from TRBV30 and TRBJ1-2, with 7 bases that match TRBD1. CDR3 length: 14 residues. J lost 8 bases, V lost 0 bases, and 9 bases had no gene match. From germline, CDR1 is GTSNPN and CDR2 SVGIG (reference sequence).

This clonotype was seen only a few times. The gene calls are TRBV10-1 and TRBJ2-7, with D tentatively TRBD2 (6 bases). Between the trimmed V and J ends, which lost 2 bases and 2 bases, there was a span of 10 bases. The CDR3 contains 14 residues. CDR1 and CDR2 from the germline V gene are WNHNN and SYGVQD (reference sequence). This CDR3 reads CASSEGIAAYEQYF. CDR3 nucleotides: TGCGCCAGCAGTGAGGGGATAGCGGCCTACGAGCAGTACTTC.

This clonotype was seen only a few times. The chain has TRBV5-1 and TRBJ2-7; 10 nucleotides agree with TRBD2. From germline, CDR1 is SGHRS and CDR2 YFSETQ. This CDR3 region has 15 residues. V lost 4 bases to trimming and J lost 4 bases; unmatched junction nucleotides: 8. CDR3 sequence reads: CASSTGLAALYEQYF. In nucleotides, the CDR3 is TGCGCCAGCAGCACAGGACTAGCGGCCTTGTACGAGCAGTACTTC.

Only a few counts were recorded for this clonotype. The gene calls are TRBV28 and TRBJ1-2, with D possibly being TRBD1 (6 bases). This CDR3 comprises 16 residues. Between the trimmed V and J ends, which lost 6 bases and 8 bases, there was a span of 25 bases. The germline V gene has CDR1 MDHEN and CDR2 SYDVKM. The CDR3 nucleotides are TGTGCCAGCAGCTCTGTGGGAAAACAGGGCCCCGGGGGCTACACCTTC. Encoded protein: CASSSVGKQGPGGYTF.

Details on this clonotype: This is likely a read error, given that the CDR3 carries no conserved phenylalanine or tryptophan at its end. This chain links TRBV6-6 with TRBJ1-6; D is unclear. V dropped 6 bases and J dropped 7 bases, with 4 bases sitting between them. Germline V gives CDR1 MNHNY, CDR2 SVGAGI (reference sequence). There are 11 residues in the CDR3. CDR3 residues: CASRGNSPLHY. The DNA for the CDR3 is TGTGCCAGCAGGGGAAATTCACCCCTCCACTAT.

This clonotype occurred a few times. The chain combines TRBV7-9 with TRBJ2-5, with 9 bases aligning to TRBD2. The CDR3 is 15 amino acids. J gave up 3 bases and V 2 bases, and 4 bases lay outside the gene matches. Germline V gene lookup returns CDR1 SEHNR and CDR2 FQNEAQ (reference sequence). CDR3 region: CASSLLAGLEETQYF. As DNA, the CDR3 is TGTGCCAGCAGCTTACTAGCGGGATTAGAAGAGACCCAGTACTTC.

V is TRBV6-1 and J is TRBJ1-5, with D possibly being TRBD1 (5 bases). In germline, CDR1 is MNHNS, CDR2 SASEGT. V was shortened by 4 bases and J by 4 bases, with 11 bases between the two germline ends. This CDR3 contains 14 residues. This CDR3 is CASSGGERNQPQHF. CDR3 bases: TGTGCCAGCAGTGGAGGGGAAAGGAATCAGCCCCAGCATTTT.